This T cell receptor beta chain emerged from a study of cytomegalovirus exposure and HLA in healthy donors. Study in general: The roughly 670 first-cohort repertoires shared a platform with the 130 or so validation repertoires, as reported in a later analysis. Study findings and constraints: According to the study, 150 to 200 TCR beta chains were cytomegalovirus-associated. In vitro data verified a few CMV-associated chains as specific for CMV antigens.

As for this clone: Antigen unknown.

Sequencing used immunoSEQ multiplex PCR; TCRdb keeps in-frame clones, though not all of them. The sample has 150,000 to 200,000 clones; around four fifths are singletons. Germline V gives CDR1 MNHEY, CDR2 SMNVEV (reference sequence). The CDR3 covers 12 residues. The V and J ends lost 4 bases and 3 bases respectively, with 7 bases between them. This receptor was identified in a man between 25 and 39 years old in good health and CMV-seropositive. This chain connects TRBV27 to TRBJ2-7; weak D call: TRBD1 (6 bases). Sequencing was done on a sample of PBMCs. The CDR3 DNA follows: TGTGCCAGCAGTTCGGACAGCTACGAGCAGTACTTC. Protein product: CASSSDSYEQYF.